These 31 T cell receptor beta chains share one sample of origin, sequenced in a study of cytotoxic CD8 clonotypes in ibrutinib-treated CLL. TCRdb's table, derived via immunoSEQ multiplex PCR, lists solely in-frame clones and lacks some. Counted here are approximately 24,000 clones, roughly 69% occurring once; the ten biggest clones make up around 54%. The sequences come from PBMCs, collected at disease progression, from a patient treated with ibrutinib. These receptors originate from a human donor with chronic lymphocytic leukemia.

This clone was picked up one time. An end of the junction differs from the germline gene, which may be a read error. CDR3 coding DNA: TGTGCCAGCAGTGAAGAGGTAGCAGGGGACCTCTTC. Its protein product is CASSEEVAGDLF. This chain joins TRBV2 and TRBJ2-1; possible D gene TRBD1, 6 bases. Germline loops: CDR1 SNHLY, CDR2 FYNNEI. The CDR3 totals 12 residues.

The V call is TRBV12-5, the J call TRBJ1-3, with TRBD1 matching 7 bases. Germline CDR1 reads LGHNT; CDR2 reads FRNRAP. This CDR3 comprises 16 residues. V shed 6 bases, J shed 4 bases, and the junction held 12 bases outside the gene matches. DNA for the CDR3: TGTGCTAGTGGCTCCTTACAGGGGTCGGCCGGAAACACCATATATTTT. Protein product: CASGSLQGSAGNTIYF.

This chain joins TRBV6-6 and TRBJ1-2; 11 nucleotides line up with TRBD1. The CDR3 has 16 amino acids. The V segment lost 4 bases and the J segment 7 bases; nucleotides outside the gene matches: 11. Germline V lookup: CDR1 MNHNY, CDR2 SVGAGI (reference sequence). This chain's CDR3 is CASSSRGTGGIVGYTF. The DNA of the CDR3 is TGTGCCAGCAGTTCCCGGGGGACAGGGGGAATAGTTGGCTACACCTTC.

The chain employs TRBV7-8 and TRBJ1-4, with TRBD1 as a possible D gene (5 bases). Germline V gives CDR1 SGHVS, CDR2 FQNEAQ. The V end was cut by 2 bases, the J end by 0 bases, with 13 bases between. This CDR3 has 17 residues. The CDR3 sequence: CASSLRGQIATNEKLFF. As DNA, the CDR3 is TGTGCCAGCAGCTTAAGGGGCCAGATAGCAACTAATGAAAAACTGTTTTTT.

The CDR3 spells CASSGPGEDYGYTF. As DNA, the CDR3 is TGTGCCAGCAGCGGACCAGGGGAAGACTATGGCTACACCTTC. The rearrangement uses TRBV2 and TRBJ1-2, with D perhaps matching TRBD1 (6 bases). The CDR3 is made up of 14 amino acids. Deletions cut 6 bases from V and 3 bases from J, with 14 bases between. The germline V gene has CDR1 SNHLY and CDR2 FYNNEI.

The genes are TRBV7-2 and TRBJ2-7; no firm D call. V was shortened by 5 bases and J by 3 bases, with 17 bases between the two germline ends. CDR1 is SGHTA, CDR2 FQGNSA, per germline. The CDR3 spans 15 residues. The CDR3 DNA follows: TGTGCCAGCAGCCTTGGACCAGGTAGACTCTACGAGCAGTACTTC. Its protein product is CASSLGPGRLYEQYF.

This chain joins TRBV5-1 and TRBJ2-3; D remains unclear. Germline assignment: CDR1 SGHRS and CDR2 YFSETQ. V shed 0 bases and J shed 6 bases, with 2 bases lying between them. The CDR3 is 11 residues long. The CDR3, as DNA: TGCGCCAGCAGCTTGGGGGATACGCAGTATTTT. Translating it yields CASSLGDTQYF.

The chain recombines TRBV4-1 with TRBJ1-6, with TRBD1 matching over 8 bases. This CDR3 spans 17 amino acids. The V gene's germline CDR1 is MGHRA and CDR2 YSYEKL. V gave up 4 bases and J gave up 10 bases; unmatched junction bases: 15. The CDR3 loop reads CASSLPEGTGGESPLHF. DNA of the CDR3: TGCGCCAGCAGCCTTCCAGAGGGAACAGGGGGAGAATCACCCCTCCACTTT.

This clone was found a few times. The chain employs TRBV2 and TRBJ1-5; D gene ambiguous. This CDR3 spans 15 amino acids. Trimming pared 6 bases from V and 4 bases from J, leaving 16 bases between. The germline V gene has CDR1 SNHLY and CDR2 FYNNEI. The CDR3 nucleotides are TGTGCCAGCAGCGCCGCCAGCAGTCCTAATCAGCCCCAGCATTTT. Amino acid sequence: CASSAASSPNQPQHF.

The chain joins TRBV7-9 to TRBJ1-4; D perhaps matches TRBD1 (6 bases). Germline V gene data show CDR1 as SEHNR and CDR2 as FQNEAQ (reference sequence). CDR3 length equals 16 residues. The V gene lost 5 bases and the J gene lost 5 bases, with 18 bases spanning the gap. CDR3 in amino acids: CASSPAAWDTNEKLFF. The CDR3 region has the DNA TGTGCCAGCAGCCCCGCAGCTTGGGACACGAATGAAAAACTGTTTTTT. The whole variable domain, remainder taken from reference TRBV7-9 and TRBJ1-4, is DTGVSQNPRHKITKRGQNVTFRCDPISEHNRLYWYRQTLGQGPEFLTYFQNEAQLEKSRLLSDRFSAERPKGSFSTLEIQRTEQGDSAMYLCASSPAAWDTNEKLFFGSGTQLSVL.

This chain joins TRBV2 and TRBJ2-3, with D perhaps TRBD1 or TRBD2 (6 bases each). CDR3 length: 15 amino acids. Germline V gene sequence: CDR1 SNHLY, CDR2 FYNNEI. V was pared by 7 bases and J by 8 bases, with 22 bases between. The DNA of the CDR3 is TGTGCCAGCATCGGCCGGTCCGGGGGCAGTGGTACGCAGTATTTT. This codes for CASIGRSGGSGTQYF.

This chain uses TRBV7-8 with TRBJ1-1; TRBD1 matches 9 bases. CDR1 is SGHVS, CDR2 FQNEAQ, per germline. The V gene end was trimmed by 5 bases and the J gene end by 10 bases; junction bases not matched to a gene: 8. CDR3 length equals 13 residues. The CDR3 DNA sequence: TGTGCCAGCAGCCCGACAGGGGGTGGGGGAGCTTTCTTT. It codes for CASSPTGGGGAFF.

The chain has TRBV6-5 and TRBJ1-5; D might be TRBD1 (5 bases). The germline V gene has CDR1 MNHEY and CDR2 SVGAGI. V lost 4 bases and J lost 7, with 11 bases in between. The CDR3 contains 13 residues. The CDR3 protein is CASSCGTGQPQHF. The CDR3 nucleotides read TGTGCCAGCAGTTGCGGGACGGGCCAGCCCCAGCATTTT.

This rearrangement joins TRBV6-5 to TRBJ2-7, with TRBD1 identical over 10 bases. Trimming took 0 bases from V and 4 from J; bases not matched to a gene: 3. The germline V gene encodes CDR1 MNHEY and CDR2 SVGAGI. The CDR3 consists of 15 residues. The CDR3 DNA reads TGTGCCAGCAGTTACTCCGACAGGGGGCCTTACGAGCAGTACTTC. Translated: CASSYSDRGPYEQYF.

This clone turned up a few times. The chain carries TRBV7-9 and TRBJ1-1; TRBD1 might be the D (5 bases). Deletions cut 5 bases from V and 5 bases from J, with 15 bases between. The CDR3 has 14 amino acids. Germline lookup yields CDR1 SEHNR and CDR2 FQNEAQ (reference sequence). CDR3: CASSHSQDLTEAFF. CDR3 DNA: TGTGCCAGCAGCCATTCACAGGACTTGACTGAAGCTTTCTTT. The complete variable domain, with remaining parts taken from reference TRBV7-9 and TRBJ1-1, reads DTGVSQNPRHKITKRGQNVTFRCDPISEHNRLYWYRQTLGQGPEFLTYFQNEAQLEKSRLLSDRFSAERPKGSFSTLEIQRTEQGDSAMYLCASSHSQDLTEAFFGQGTRLTVV.

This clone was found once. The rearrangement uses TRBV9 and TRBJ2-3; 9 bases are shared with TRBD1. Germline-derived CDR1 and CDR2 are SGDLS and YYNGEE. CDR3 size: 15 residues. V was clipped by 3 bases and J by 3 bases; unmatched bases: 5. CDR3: CASSATTGGTDTQYF. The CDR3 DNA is TGTGCCAGCAGCGCTACGACAGGGGGAACAGATACGCAGTATTTT. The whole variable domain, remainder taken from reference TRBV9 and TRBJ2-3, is DSGVTQTPKHLITATGQRVTLRCSPRSGDLSVYWYQQSLDQGLQFLIQYYNGEERAKGNILERFSAQQFPDLHSELNLSSLELGDSALYFCASSATTGGTDTQYFGPGTRLTVL.

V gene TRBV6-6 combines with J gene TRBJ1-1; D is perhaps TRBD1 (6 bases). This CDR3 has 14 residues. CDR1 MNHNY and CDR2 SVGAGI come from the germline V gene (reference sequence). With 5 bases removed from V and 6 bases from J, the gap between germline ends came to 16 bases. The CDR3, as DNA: TGTGCCAGCAGTCGACAGGTGAGAACCTCTGAAGCTTTCTTT. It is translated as CASSRQVRTSEAFF.

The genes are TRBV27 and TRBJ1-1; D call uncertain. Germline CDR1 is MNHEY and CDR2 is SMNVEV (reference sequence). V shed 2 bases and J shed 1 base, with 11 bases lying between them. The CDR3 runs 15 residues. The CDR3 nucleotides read TGTGCCAGCAGTTTAAGAATGGGAGGGAACACTGAAGCTTTCTTT. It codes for CASSLRMGGNTEAFF.

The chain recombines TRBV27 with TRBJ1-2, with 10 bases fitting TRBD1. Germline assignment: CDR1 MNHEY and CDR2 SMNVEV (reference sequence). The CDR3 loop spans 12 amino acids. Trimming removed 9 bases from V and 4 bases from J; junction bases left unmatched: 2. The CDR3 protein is CASRTGGYGYTF. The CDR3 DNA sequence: TGTGCCAGTCGGACAGGGGGCTATGGCTACACCTTC.

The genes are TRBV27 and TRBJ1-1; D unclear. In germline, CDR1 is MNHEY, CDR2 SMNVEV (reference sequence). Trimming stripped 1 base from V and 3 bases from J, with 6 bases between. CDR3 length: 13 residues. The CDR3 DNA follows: TGTGCCAGCAGTTTATTGGGGTACACTGAAGCTTTCTTT. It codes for CASSLLGYTEAFF.

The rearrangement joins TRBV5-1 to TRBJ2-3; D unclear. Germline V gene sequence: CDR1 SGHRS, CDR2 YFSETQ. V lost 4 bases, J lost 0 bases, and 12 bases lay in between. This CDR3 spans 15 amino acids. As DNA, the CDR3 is TGCGCCAGCAGCCAGGAGCCGTCTAGCACAGATACGCAGTATTTT. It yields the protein CASSQEPSSTDTQYF.

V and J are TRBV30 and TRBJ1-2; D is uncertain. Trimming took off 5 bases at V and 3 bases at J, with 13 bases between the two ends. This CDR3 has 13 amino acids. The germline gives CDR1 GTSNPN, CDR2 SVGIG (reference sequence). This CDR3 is CAWASGRDYGYTF. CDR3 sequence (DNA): TGTGCCTGGGCCTCAGGCCGTGACTATGGCTACACCTTC. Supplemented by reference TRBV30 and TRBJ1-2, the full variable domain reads SQTIHQWPATLVQPVGSPLSLECTVEGTSNPNLYWYRQAAGRGLQLLFYSVGIGQISSEVPQNLSASRPQDRQFILSSKKLLLSDSGFYLCAWASGRDYGYTFGSGTRLTVV.

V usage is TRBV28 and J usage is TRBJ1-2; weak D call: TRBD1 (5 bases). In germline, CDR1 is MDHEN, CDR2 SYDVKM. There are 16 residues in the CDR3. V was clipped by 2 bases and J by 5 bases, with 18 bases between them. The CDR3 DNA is TGTGCCAGCAGTTTAGTGCAGGGCTCTAGCCGATATGGCTACACCTTC. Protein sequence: CASSLVQGSSRYGYTF.

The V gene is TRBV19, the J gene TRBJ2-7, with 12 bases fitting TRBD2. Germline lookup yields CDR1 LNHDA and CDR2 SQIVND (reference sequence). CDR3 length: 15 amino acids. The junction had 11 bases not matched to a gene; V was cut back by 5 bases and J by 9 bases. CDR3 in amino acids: CASSPGTSGWARQYF. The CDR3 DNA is TGTGCCAGTAGTCCCGGGACTAGCGGGTGGGCCAGGCAGTACTTC.

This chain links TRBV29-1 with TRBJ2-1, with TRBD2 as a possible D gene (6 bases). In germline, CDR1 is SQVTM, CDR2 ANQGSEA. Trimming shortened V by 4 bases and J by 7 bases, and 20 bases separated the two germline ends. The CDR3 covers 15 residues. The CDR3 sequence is CSVGAGGVAINEQFF. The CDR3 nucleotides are TGCAGCGTTGGTGCAGGAGGGGTGGCGATAAATGAGCAGTTCTTC.

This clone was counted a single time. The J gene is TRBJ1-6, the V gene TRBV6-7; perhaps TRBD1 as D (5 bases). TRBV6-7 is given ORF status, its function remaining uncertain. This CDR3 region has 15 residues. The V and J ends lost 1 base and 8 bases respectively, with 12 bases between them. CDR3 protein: CASSYFDRTDSPLHF. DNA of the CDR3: TGTGCCAGCAGTTACTTCGACAGAACAGATTCACCCCTCCACTTT.

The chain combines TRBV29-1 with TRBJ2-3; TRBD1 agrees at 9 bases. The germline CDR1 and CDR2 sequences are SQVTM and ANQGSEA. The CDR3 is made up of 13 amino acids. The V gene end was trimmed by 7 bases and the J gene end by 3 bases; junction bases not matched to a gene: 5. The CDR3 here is CSARDRVTDTQYF. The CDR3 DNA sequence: TGCAGCGCCCGGGACAGGGTGACAGATACGCAGTATTTT.

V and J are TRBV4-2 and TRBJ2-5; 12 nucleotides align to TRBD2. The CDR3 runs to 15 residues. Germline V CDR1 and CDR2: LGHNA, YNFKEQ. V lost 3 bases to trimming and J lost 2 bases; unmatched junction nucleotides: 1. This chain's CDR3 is CASSQGTSGQETQYF. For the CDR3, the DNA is TGTGCCAGCAGCCAGGGGACTAGCGGGCAAGAGACCCAGTACTTC.

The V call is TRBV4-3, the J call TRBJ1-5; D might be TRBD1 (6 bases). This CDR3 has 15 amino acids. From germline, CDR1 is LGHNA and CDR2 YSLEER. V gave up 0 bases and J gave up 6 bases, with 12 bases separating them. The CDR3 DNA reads TGCGCCAGCAGCCAAGATAGCAGGGGCGGTCAGCCCCAGCATTTT. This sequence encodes CASSQDSRGGQPQHF.

CDR3 bases: TGTGCCAGTAGCAAACTAGGGACAGGGAAGAGTGAAAAACTGTTTTTT. Protein sequence: CASSKLGTGKSEKLFF. The rearrangement links TRBV19 to TRBJ1-4; 9 bases agree with TRBD1. Germline V CDR1 and CDR2: LNHDA, SQIVND (reference sequence). CDR3 length equals 16 residues. Unmatched junction bases numbered 12, after V lost 6 bases and J lost 7 bases.

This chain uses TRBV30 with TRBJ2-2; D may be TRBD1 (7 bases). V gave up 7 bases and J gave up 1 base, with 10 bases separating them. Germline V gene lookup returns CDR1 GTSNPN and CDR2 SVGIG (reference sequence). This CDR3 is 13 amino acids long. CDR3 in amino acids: CAFQGGNTGELFF. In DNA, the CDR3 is TGTGCCTTTCAGGGGGGGAACACCGGGGAGCTGTTTTTT.